The 8 T cell receptor beta chains reported below all come from one sample, sequenced in a study of blood T cell repertoires in COVID-19. Data came from immunoSEQ multiplex PCR; TCRdb stores just in-frame clones and leaves some out. The repertoire holds about 62,000 clones, with around 87% as singletons. What was sequenced was peripheral blood. These receptors were obtained from a woman aged 55-70 years with COVID-19, enrolled during active disease.

V is TRBV6-5 and J is TRBJ1-2; D perhaps matches TRBD1 (6 bases). The length of the CDR3 is 13 residues. CDR1 is MNHEY and CDR2 is SVGAGI in the germline V gene. Trimming stripped 5 bases from V and 2 bases from J, with 9 bases between. DNA of the CDR3: TGTGCCAGCAGTCGGACAGCGAACTATGGCTACACCTTC. Protein: CASSRTANYGYTF.

The genes are TRBV30 and TRBJ1-5, with D tentatively TRBD1 (6 bases). Germline CDR1 reads GTSNPN; CDR2 reads SVGIG (reference sequence). The CDR3 has 14 amino acids. V lost 1 base, J lost 1 base, and 8 bases lay in between. CDR3 in DNA: TGTGCCTGGAGTGGGGGGCAAAGCAATCAGCCCCAGCATTTT. Translation: CAWSGGQSNQPQHF.

The chain recombines TRBV6-8 with TRBJ2-6, with a weak D call TRBD2 (5 bases). Trimming took off 0 bases at V and 0 bases at J, with 9 bases between the two ends. CDR3 size: 17 residues. The germline CDR1 and CDR2 sequences are MNHGY and SAAAGT. CDR3 sequence: CASSYSRESSGANVLTF. The CDR3 DNA sequence: TGTGCCAGCAGTTACTCGAGGGAGAGCTCTGGGGCCAACGTCCTGACTTTC.

This chain connects TRBV6-5 to TRBJ2-1; D remains ambiguous. CDR3 length equals 12 residues. The V gene's germline CDR1 is MNHEY and CDR2 SVGAGI. Trimming cost V 7 bases and J 7 bases, with 11 bases left between them. The CDR3 here is CASTISRNEQFF. The CDR3 DNA follows: TGTGCCAGCACTATTAGTCGGAATGAGCAGTTCTTC.

Note on this clone: The junction departs from the called germline gene at one end, perhaps through a read error. The V gene is TRBV7-2, the J gene TRBJ2-7; 10 bases line up with TRBD2. Looked up from germline, CDR1 is SGHTA and CDR2 is FQGNSA. The CDR3 runs to 13 residues. This CDR3 is CASSLEDSGRRNF. DNA of the CDR3: TGTGCCAGCAGCTTAGAGGATAGCGGGAGGAGGAACTTC.

The V gene is TRBV4-3, the J gene TRBJ1-1, with TRBD1 matching 7 bases. J was trimmed by 0 bases and V by 0 bases; bases with no gene match: 1. The CDR3 totals 15 residues. Germline V gene lookup returns CDR1 LGHNA and CDR2 YSLEER. DNA for the CDR3: TGCGCCAGCAGCCAAGATCAGGGGGTGAACACTGAAGCTTTCTTT. As protein: CASSQDQGVNTEAFF.

The chain employs TRBV7-9 and TRBJ1-2; a possible D gene is TRBD1 (6 bases). The CDR3 has 14 amino acids. The germline V and J ends were trimmed by 4 bases and 4 bases, with 13 bases remaining between them. Germline lookup yields CDR1 SEHNR and CDR2 FQNEAQ (reference sequence). CDR3 amino acids: CASSYETGPYGYTF. The CDR3 DNA sequence: TGTGCCAGCAGCTACGAGACAGGACCCTATGGCTACACCTTC.

The V gene is TRBV28, the J gene TRBJ2-7; 8 bases match TRBD2. Germline V gene lookup returns CDR1 MDHEN and CDR2 SYDVKM. Trimming at V came to 6 bases and at J to 4 bases, leaving 11 bases not matched to a gene. The CDR3 has 15 residues. The chain's CDR3 is CASRASAGAAYEQYF. The DNA of the CDR3 is TGTGCCAGCAGGGCCTCAGCGGGAGCTGCATACGAGCAGTACTTC.